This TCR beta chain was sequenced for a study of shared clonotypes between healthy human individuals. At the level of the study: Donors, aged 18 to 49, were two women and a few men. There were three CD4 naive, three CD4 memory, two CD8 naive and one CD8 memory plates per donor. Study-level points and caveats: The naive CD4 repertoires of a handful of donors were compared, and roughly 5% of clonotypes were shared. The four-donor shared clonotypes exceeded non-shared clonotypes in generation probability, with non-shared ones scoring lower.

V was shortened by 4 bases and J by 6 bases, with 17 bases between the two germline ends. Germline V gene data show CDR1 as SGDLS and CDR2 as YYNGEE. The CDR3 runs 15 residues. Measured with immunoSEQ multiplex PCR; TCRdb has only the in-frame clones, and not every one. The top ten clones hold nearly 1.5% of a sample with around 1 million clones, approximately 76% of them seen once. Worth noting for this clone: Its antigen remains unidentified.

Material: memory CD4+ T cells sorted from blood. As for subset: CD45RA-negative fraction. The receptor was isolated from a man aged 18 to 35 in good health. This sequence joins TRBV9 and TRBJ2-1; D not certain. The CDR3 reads CASSPHIESRNEQFF. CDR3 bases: TGTGCCAGCAGCCCCCACATCGAGTCTCGCAATGAGCAGTTCTTC. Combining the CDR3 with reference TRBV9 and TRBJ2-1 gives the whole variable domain DSGVTQTPKHLITATGQRVTLRCSPRSGDLSVYWYQQSLDQGLQFLIQYYNGEERAKGNILERFSAQQFPDLHSELNLSSLELGDSALYFCASSPHIESRNEQFFGPGTRLTVL.